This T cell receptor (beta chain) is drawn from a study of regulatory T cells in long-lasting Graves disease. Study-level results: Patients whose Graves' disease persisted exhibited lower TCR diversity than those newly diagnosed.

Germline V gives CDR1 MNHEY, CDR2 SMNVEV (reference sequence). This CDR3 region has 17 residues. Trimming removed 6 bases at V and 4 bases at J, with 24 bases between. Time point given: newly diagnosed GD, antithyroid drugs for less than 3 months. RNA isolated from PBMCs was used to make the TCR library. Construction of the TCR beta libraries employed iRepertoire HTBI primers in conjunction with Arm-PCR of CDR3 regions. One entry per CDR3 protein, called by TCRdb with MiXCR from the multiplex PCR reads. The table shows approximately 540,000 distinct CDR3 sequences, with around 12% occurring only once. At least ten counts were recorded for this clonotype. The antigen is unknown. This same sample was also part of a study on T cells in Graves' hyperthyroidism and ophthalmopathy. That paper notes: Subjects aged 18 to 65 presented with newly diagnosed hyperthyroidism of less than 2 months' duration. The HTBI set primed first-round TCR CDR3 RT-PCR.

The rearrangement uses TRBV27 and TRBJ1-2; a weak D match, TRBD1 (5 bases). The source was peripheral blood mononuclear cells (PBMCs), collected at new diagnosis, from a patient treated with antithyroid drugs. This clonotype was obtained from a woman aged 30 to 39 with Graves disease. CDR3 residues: CASRRPLQVSTGYGYTF. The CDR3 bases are TGTGCCAGCAGGCGACCACTACAGGTGTCCACGGGCTATGGCTACACCTTC.